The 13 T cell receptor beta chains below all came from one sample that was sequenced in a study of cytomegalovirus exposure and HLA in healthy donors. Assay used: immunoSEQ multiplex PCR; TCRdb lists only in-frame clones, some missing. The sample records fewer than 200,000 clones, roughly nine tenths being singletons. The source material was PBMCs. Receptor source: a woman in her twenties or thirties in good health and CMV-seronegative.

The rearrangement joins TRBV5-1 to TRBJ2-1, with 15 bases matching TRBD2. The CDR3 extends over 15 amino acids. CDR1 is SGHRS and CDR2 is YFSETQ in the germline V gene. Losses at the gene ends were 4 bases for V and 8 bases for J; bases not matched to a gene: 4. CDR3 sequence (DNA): TGCGCCAGCAGCGGCGGGACTAGCGGGAGGTATGAGCAGTTCTTC. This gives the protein CASSGGTSGRYEQFF. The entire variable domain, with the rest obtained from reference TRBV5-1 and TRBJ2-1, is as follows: KAGVTQTPRYLIKTRGQQVTLSCSPISGHRSVSWYQQTPGQGLQFLFEYFSETQRNKGNFPGRFSGRQFSNSRSEMNVSTLELGDSALYLCASSGGTSGRYEQFFGPGTRLTVL.

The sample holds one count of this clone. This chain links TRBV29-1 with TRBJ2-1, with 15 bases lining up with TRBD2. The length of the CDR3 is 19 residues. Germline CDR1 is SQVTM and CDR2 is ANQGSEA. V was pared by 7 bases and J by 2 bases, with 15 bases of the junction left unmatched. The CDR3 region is CSAKAGQGTSGRPYNEQFF. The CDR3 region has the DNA TGCAGCGCCAAGGCGGGACAGGGGACTAGCGGGAGGCCCTACAATGAGCAGTTCTTC.

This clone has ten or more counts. The CDR3 sequence is CATSREAGGTDTQYF. DNA of the CDR3: TGTGCCACCAGCAGAGAAGCGGGAGGCACAGATACGCAGTATTTT. This chain joins TRBV15 and TRBJ2-3, with 8 bases aligning to TRBD2. Germline V CDR1 and CDR2: LNHNV, YYDKDF (reference sequence). The CDR3 is 15 amino acids. Trimming removed 0 bases from V and 1 base from J; junction bases left unmatched: 0.

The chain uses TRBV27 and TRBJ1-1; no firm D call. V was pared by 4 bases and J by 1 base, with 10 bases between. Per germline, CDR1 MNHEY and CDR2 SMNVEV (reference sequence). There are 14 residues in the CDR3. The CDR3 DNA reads TGTGCCAGCAGTTGGAACTCCAAGAACACTGAAGCTTTCTTT. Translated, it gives CASSWNSKNTEAFF.

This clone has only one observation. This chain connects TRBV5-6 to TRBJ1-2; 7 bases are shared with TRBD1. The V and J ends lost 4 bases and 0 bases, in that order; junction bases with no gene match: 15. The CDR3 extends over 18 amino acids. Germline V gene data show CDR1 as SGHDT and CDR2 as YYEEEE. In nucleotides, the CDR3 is TGTGCCAGCAGCCAATACGACAGGGACTCCGAAGCTAACTATGGCTACACCTTC. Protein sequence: CASSQYDRDSEANYGYTF. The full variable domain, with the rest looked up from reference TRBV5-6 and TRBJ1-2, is DAGVTQSPTHLIKTRGQQVTLRCSPKSGHDTVSWYQQALGQGPQFIFQYYEEEERQRGNFPDRFSGHQFPNYSSELNVNALLLGDSALYLCASSQYDRDSEANYGYTFGSGTRLTVV.

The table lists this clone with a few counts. In DNA form, the CDR3 reads TGTGCCAGCAGCGAAACACATATGAAAAATTCACCCCTCCACTTT. This gives the protein CASSETHMKNSPLHF. V gene TRBV7-3 combines with J gene TRBJ1-6; D remains unclear. The germline V gene has CDR1 SGHTA and CDR2 FQGTGA. The V and J ends lost 5 bases and 7 bases respectively, with 15 bases between them. The CDR3 is made up of 15 amino acids.

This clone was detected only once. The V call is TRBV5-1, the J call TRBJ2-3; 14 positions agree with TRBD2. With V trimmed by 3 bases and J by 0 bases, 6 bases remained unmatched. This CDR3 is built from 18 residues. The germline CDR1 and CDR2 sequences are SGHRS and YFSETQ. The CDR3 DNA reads TGCGCCAGCAGCTCCGGACTAGCGGGGGGACGCAGCACAGATACGCAGTATTTT. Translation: CASSSGLAGGRSTDTQYF.

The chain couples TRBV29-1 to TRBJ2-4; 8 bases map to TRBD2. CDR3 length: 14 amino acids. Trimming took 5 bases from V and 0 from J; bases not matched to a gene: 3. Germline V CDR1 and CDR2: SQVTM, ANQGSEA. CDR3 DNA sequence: TGCAGCGTTCGGGGGGGACTAGCCAAAAACATTCAGTACTTC. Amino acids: CSVRGGLAKNIQYF.

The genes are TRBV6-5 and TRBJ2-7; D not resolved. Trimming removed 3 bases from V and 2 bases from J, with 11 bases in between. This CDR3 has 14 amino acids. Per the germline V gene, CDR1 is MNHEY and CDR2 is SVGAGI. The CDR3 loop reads CASSYTATTYEQYF. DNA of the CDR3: TGTGCCAGCAGTTATACCGCCACAACCTACGAGCAGTACTTC.

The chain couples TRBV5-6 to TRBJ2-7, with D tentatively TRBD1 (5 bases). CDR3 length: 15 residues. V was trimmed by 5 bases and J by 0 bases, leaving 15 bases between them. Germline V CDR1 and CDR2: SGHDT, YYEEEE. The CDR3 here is CASSWAQGSSYEQYF. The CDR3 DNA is TGTGCCAGCAGTTGGGCCCAGGGAAGCTCCTACGAGCAGTACTTC. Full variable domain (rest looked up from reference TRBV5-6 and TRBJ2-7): DAGVTQSPTHLIKTRGQQVTLRCSPKSGHDTVSWYQQALGQGPQFIFQYYEEEERQRGNFPDRFSGHQFPNYSSELNVNALLLGDSALYLCASSWAQGSSYEQYFGPGTRLTVT.

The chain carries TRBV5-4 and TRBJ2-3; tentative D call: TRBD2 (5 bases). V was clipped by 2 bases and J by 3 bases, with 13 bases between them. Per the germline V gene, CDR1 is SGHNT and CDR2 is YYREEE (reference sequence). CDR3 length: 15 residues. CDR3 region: CASSFIGLATDTQYF. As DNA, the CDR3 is TGTGCCAGCAGCTTTATCGGTTTAGCGACAGATACGCAGTATTTT.

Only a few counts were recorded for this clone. The CDR3 DNA is TGTGCCAGCAGTCAAACAGGGGGCCGGAGCTATGGCTACACCTTC. This encodes CASSQTGGRSYGYTF. This sequence joins TRBV11-1 and TRBJ1-2; 9 nucleotides align to TRBD1. CDR1 and CDR2 (germline): SGHAT, FQDESV (reference sequence). V was pared by 6 bases and J by 4 bases, with 9 bases of the junction left unmatched. There are 15 residues in the CDR3.

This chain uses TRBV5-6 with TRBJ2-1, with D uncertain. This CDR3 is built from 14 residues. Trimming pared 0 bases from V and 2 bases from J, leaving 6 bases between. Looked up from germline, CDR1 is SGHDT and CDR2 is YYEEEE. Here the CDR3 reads CASSLGYAYNEQFF. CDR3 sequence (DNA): TGTGCCAGCAGCTTGGGATACGCCTACAATGAGCAGTTCTTC.